The following is a T cell receptor (beta chain) sequence with its context. Its target is not known. This entry is derived from a study of vaccination effects on CD4 cells after COVID-19. Germline assignment: CDR1 KGHSH and CDR2 LQKENI. The CDR3 is 15 amino acids. Trimming cost V 0 bases and J 5 bases, with 13 bases left between them. Sequencing followed a ViraFEST assay step that expanded antigen-specific CD4+ T cells with viral peptide pools. A 10-day culture period preceded the isolation of CD4+ T cells. According to the study, vaccine recipients showed no prior SARS-CoV-2 infection and negative nucleocapsid antibodies. Repertoires were generated with immunoSEQ multiplex PCR, while TCRdb's copy carries only in-frame clones and drops some. This table has tens of thousands of clones, 75% to 80% appearing once.

This chain joins TRBV18 and TRBJ2-5; no definite D call. The clonotype comes from a human donor who received a COVID-19 vaccine. Here the sequenced sample was CD4+ T cells from PBMCs cultured with HCoV-OC43 spike peptides, taken before COVID-19 vaccination. Regarding subset: HCoV-OC43 spike overlapping peptide pool stimulation. The CDR3 DNA reads as TGTGCCAGCTCACCACCGTCAGGTCCACCGGAGACCCAGTACTTC. Protein sequence: CASSPPSGPPETQYF.